This T cell receptor (beta chain) was identified during a study of blood T cells in healthy people across ages. CDR1 and CDR2 from the germline V gene are SQVTM and ANQGSEA. This CDR3 has 12 residues. With a J-beta primer mix and a sample-barcoded 5' primer, a second PCR ran about 7 to 12 cycles. TCRdb called the 5' RACE reads again in MiXCR, with one record for every CDR3 protein. Counted here are about 780,000 distinct CDR3 sequences, 20% to 30% occurring once; the ten biggest clones make up about 3%. Study-level findings and limits: A roughly linear age-dependent decrease characterized TCR beta diversity per million T cells.

About this clonotype itself: Antigen: not known.

This sample also appeared in a second study, on T cells of mothers and their children.

The clonotype was recovered from a boy between 10 and 17 years old in good health. The sequenced material came from blood. The gene calls are TRBV29-1 and TRBJ2-5; a possible D gene is TRBD2 (5 bases). The closer fit of TRBJ2-1 to the DNA end suggests the J call may be wrong. CDR3: CSVEVVGSEQFF. As DNA, the CDR3 is TGCAGCGTTGAAGTGGTGGGGAGTGAGCAGTTCTTC.